Presented here are 15 T cell receptor beta chains from one specimen sequenced in a study of T cells in women clearing cervical HPV infection. Assay: immunoSEQ multiplex PCR; the TCRdb copy retains only in-frame clones and omits some. The sample has about 15,000 clones. Sequencing input: blood buffy coat. The receptors originated from a woman between 18 and 70 years old with a cervical HPV16 infection that either progressed to CIN3+ or cleared (not recorded which).

Worth noting for this clone: The sequence runs out 3 residues before the end of the CDR3; the remainder is reconstructed from the germline J gene. The V call is TRBV20-1, the J call TRBJ1-2; the D gene is possibly TRBD1 (5 bases). Germline CDR1 reads DFQATT; CDR2 reads SNEGSKA (reference sequence). The CDR3 has 13 residues. CDR3 region: CSARDGGSEGYTF. The sequenced part of the CDR3 DNA is TGCAGTGCTAGAGACGGGGGTAGCGAGGGC.

As to this clone: The read finishes 3 residues shy of the CDR3 end, and the germline J gene is used to complete it. V gene TRBV20-1 combines with J gene TRBJ1-1; TRBD1 might be the D (6 bases). Trimming pared 0 bases from V and 2 bases from J, leaving 7 bases between. The germline gives CDR1 DFQATT, CDR2 SNEGSKA (reference sequence). This CDR3 comprises 13 residues. CDR3 sequence reads: CSARDRGNTEAFF. The sequenced part of the CDR3 DNA is TGCAGTGCTAGAGACAGGGGAAACACTGAA.

Note on this clone: The read terminates 3 residues before the CDR3 end, so the remaining end is supplied by the germline J gene. The chain is built from TRBV7-6 and TRBJ1-3; a weak D match, TRBD1 (5 bases). The CDR3 totals 16 residues. Between the trimmed V and J ends, which lost 2 bases and 1 base, there was a span of 12 bases. Germline V gives CDR1 SGHVS, CDR2 FNYEAQ. The CDR3 spells CASSLNSAGSGNTIYF. Incomplete CDR3 DNA: TGTGCCAGCAGCTTAAATTCTGCAGGGTCTGGAAACACC.

Comments on this clone: Sequencing ends 3 residues short of the CDR3 end; the germline J gene provides the rest. The rearrangement uses TRBV5-1 and TRBJ1-1, with TRBD1 matching 10 bases. CDR3 size: 16 residues. CDR1 is SGHRS, CDR2 YFSETQ, per germline. CDR3 region: CASSLFVTGGQETAFF. CDR3 bases read: TGCGCCAGCAGCTTGTTTGTGACAGGGGGCCAAGAGACC.

As for this clone: Sequencing ends 3 residues short of the CDR3 end; the germline J gene provides the rest. The rearrangement links TRBV5-1 to TRBJ1-2, with D unclear. V lost 7 bases to trimming and J lost 7 bases, with 11 bases between them. The germline V gene has CDR1 SGHRS and CDR2 YFSETQ. This CDR3 has 11 residues. This CDR3 is CASSGVGGYTF. CDR3 DNA (partial): TGCGCCAGCTCCGGGGTTGGTGGC.

Notes on this clone: The CDR3 extends 3 residues past the end of the read, so its final part is completed from the germline J gene. V is TRBV7-9 and J is TRBJ1-2; 12 positions match TRBD1. In germline, CDR1 is SEHNR, CDR2 FQNEAQ (reference sequence). The CDR3 is made up of 15 amino acids. J was trimmed by 5 bases and V by 5 bases; bases with no gene match: 6. The CDR3 sequence is CASSTGTGGSYGYTF. The part of the CDR3 DNA that was read is TGTGCCAGCAGCACCGGGACAGGGGGCTCTTATGGC.

To note about this clone: The read finishes 3 residues shy of the CDR3 end, and the germline J gene is used to complete it. V is TRBV20-1 and J is TRBJ2-7; 13 bases align to TRBD2. Germline V gives CDR1 DFQATT, CDR2 SNEGSKA (reference sequence). The CDR3 contains 13 residues. V lost 6 bases to trimming and J lost 4 bases; unmatched junction nucleotides: 3. CDR3 amino acids: CSARTSGGYEQYF. The CDR3 DNA, read in part, is TGCAGTGCCCGGACTAGCGGGGGATACGAG.

Remarks on this clone: The read finishes 3 residues shy of the CDR3 end, and the germline J gene is used to complete it. The rearrangement joins TRBV30 to TRBJ2-7; 7 bases agree with TRBD2. The V segment lost 3 bases and the J segment 6 bases; nucleotides outside the gene matches: 5. The CDR3 covers 12 residues. Germline lookup yields CDR1 GTSNPN and CDR2 SVGIG (reference sequence). Incomplete CDR3 DNA: TGTGCCTGGAGCAGACTAGCCGGCGAG. Translating gives CAWSRLAGE. The whole CDR3 sequence reads CAWSRLAGEQYF.

In regard to this clone: The read terminates 3 residues ahead of where the CDR3 ends, so the germline J gene completes it. V gene TRBV19 combines with J gene TRBJ1-6, with D tentatively TRBD1 (6 bases). The CDR3 spans 16 residues. Germline V gene sequence: CDR1 LNHDA, CDR2 SQIVND (reference sequence). V shed 3 bases and J shed 4 bases, with 13 bases lying between them. The sequenced part of the CDR3 DNA is TGTGCCAGTAGTATTGATAACAGGGCGTATAATTCACCC. It is translated as CASSIDNRAYNSP. The CDR3 in full is CASSIDNRAYNSPLHF.

As for this clone: The read gets to within 3 residues of the CDR3 end, and the germline J gene fills in the rest. J is TRBJ2-7 and V is TRBV7-9, with D possibly matching TRBD1 (6 bases). V lost 4 bases to trimming and J lost 6 bases, with 19 bases between them. Germline values: CDR1 SEHNR, CDR2 FQNEAQ (reference sequence). The CDR3 contains 15 residues. CDR3 DNA, as far as it was read: TGTGCCAGCAGCTCGAACAGGGAAATGGGCGTCGAG. It encodes CASSSNREMGVE. In full, the CDR3 is CASSSNREMGVEQYF.

A remark on this clone: The read ends 3 residues before the CDR3 terminus; that terminus is restored from the germline J gene. The chain uses TRBV5-6 and TRBJ2-7, with D uncertain. V shed 0 bases and J shed 3 bases, with 7 bases lying between them. Germline loops: CDR1 SGHDT, CDR2 YYEEEE. The CDR3 runs to 13 residues. The sequenced part of the CDR3 DNA is TGTGCCAGCAGCTTGGACTACGGCTACGAG. It translates to CASSLDYGYE. The entire CDR3 protein is CASSLDYGYEQYF.

A note on this clone: The CDR3 end lies 3 residues beyond the end of the read and is filled in from the germline J gene. This chain uses TRBV5-1 with TRBJ1-1, with D possibly TRBD1 on 5 matching bases. V lost 2 bases and J lost 3, with 14 bases in between. Per germline, CDR1 SGHRS and CDR2 YFSETQ. The CDR3 covers 15 residues. CDR3 protein: CASSFNFDSDTEAFF. Partial CDR3 DNA: TGCGCCAGCAGCTTTAATTTTGACAGTGACACTGAA.

As to this clone: The read falls 3 residues short of the CDR3 end, and the missing part is taken from the germline J gene. J is TRBJ2-7 and V is TRBV5-1, with D tentatively TRBD1 or TRBD2 (7 bases each). The germline V and J ends were trimmed by 3 bases and 2 bases, with 18 bases remaining between them. Germline V CDR1 and CDR2: SGHRS, YFSETQ. The CDR3 sequence is 16 residues long. CDR3 DNA, as far as it was read: TGCGCCAGCAGCTGGGGGGAGGGGGCAGTCACCTACGAG. This codes for CASSWGEGAVTYE. The CDR3 in its entirety is CASSWGEGAVTYEQYF.

As concerns this clone: Sequencing ends 3 residues short of the CDR3 end; the germline J gene provides the rest. Other DNA sequences from this sample encode an identical CDR3 as well. The chain joins TRBV5-6 to TRBJ2-7; weak D call: TRBD1 (5 bases). CDR1 and CDR2 (germline): SGHDT, YYEEEE. V shed 1 base and J shed 2 bases, with 7 bases lying between them. The CDR3 length is 13 residues. Incomplete CDR3 DNA: TGTGCCAGCAGCTTGACAGGTACCTACGAG. Translation: CASSLTGTYE. The whole CDR3 reads CASSLTGTYEQYF.

Comment on this clone: With the read ending 3 residues before the CDR3 end, the germline J gene is used to fill in that end. The chain couples TRBV2 to TRBJ1-4, with TRBD1 as a possible D gene (5 bases). Trimming pared 4 bases from V and 5 bases from J, leaving 11 bases between. This CDR3 has 14 amino acids. The germline V gene encodes CDR1 SNHLY and CDR2 FYNNEI. Here the CDR3 reads CASSVQGSNEKLFF. Incomplete CDR3 DNA: TGTGCCAGCAGTGTTCAGGGTTCGAATGAAAAA.